Presented here are 20 T cell receptor beta chains from one specimen sequenced in a study of blood T cell repertoires in COVID-19 (TCRdb year 2020). Library creation used the immunoSEQ multiplex PCR assay. Imported from immuneACCESS, the table was reduced by TCRdb to in-frame sequences with V and J called. These copies leave out some clones; in studies compared against another copy, an unresolved V gene accounts for under half, and the cause of the remainder is not known. The sample data list around 130,000 clones, and more than 65% of these were observed just once. Around 8% of the sample is taken by the ten largest. The sequenced material came from peripheral blood. The receptors originated from a human donor in a cohort sampled during active COVID-19.

V usage is TRBV6-1 and J usage is TRBJ2-1; TRBD2 matches at 13 bases. The CDR3 is 16 residues long. Per the germline V gene, CDR1 is MNHNS and CDR2 is SASEGT. Losses at the gene ends were 5 bases for V and 4 bases for J; bases not matched to a gene: 5. CDR3 in DNA: TGTGCCAGCAGTCAAGGGACTAGCGGGGCGTACAATGAGCAGTTCTTC. The encoded protein is CASSQGTSGAYNEQFF.

In its sample, this clone was seen a few times. J is TRBJ1-1 and V is TRBV9, with D unclear. Trimming stripped 4 bases from V and 0 bases from J, with 10 bases between. The CDR3 has 14 amino acids. Germline assignment: CDR1 SGDLS and CDR2 YYNGEE. Written as DNA, the CDR3 is TGTGCCAGCAGCCCCCGACATCTGAACACTGAAGCTTTCTTT. Translated, it gives CASSPRHLNTEAFF.

The J gene is TRBJ1-4, the V gene TRBV27; a weak D match, TRBD1 (5 bases). This CDR3 region has 17 residues. The V end was cut by 4 bases, the J end by 2 bases, with 17 bases between. The V gene's germline CDR1 is MNHEY and CDR2 SMNVEV (reference sequence). The chain's CDR3 is CASSSGTGRATNEKLFF. The CDR3, as DNA: TGTGCCAGCAGTTCGGGGACCGGGAGGGCTACTAATGAAAAACTGTTTTTT. The variable domain in full, with the rest retrieved from reference TRBV27 and TRBJ1-4, is EAQVTQNPRYLITVTGKKLTVTCSQNMNHEYMSWYRQDPGLGLRQIYYSMNVEVTDKGDVPEGYKVSRKEKRNFPLILESPSPNQTSLYFCASSSGTGRATNEKLFFGSGTQLSVL.

V is TRBV5-1 and J is TRBJ2-7; D perhaps matches TRBD1 (5 bases). V was cut by 4 bases and J by 6 bases, with 14 bases left in between. Germline loops: CDR1 SGHRS, CDR2 YFSETQ. The CDR3 contains 13 residues. CDR3 sequence: CASSATGPSEQYF. The CDR3 DNA is TGCGCCAGCAGCGCAACAGGCCCCTCCGAGCAGTACTTC. The variable domain in full, with the rest retrieved from reference TRBV5-1 and TRBJ2-7, is KAGVTQTPRYLIKTRGQQVTLSCSPISGHRSVSWYQQTPGQGLQFLFEYFSETQRNKGNFPGRFSGRQFSNSRSEMNVSTLELGDSALYLCASSATGPSEQYFGPGTRLTVT.

In this sample, this clone turned up a few times. This chain connects TRBV6-4 to TRBJ2-1, with a weak D call TRBD1 (6 bases). Trimming left V 0 bases short and J 0 bases short, with 6 bases between. Germline-derived CDR1 and CDR2 are MRHNA and SNTAGT. This CDR3 is 15 amino acids long. The CDR3 spells CASSDSTGSYNEQFF. DNA for the CDR3: TGTGCCAGCAGTGACTCGACAGGCTCCTACAATGAGCAGTTCTTC.

This clone came up a few times. The rearrangement links TRBV2 to TRBJ1-5; D may be TRBD1 (6 bases). Per germline, CDR1 SNHLY and CDR2 FYNNEI. The CDR3 sequence is 13 residues long. Trimming removed 7 bases from V and 7 bases from J, with 14 bases in between. In nucleotides, the CDR3 is TGTGCCAGCATCCGCGGGGGGGGCCAGCCCCAGCATTTT. It encodes CASIRGGGQPQHF.

This clone was detected once. The chain has TRBV4-1 and TRBJ2-1; 12 positions agree with TRBD2. The junction had 9 bases not matched to a gene; V was cut back by 6 bases and J by 9 bases. From germline, CDR1 is MGHRA and CDR2 YSYEKL. This CDR3 is 15 amino acids long. The CDR3 is CASRETSGGLGEQFF. CDR3 coding DNA: TGCGCCAGCAGAGAGACTAGCGGGGGCCTCGGTGAGCAGTTCTTC.

This chain joins TRBV28 and TRBJ1-2; possibly TRBD1 for D (6 bases). The CDR3 runs 14 residues. The V end was cut by 2 bases, the J end by 4 bases, with 11 bases between. Germline values: CDR1 MDHEN, CDR2 SYDVKM. The CDR3 DNA sequence: TGTGCCAGCAGTTTAGAGGGGGTTAGCTATGGCTACACCTTC. It specifies CASSLEGVSYGYTF.

J is TRBJ2-7 and V is TRBV20-1; TRBD1 is a possible D gene (5 bases). Germline CDR1 and CDR2: DFQATT and SNEGSKA (reference sequence). V was trimmed by 3 bases and J by 0 bases, leaving 9 bases between them. This CDR3 has 13 amino acids. DNA for the CDR3: TGCAGTGCTAGTTGGGGCAGCTCCTACGAGCAGTACTTC. The encoded protein is CSASWGSSYEQYF.

The chain uses TRBV5-4 and TRBJ2-1; perhaps TRBD1 as D (6 bases). The CDR3 has 13 residues. V dropped 0 bases and J dropped 6 bases, with 7 bases sitting between them. Germline V gene lookup returns CDR1 SGHNT and CDR2 YYREEE (reference sequence). This CDR3 reads CASSLDRVNEQFF. DNA of the CDR3: TGTGCCAGCAGCTTGGACAGGGTCAATGAGCAGTTCTTC.

The chain recombines TRBV5-1 with TRBJ1-1, with TRBD1 matching over 10 bases. The CDR3 length is 14 residues. The junction had 4 bases not matched to a gene; V was cut back by 4 bases and J by 4 bases. Germline V CDR1 and CDR2: SGHRS, YFSETQ. CDR3 sequence: CASSPDRGRTEAFF. In DNA form, the CDR3 reads TGCGCCAGCAGCCCTGACAGGGGGCGCACTGAAGCTTTCTTT.

This clone appeared once. The chain has TRBV6-6 and TRBJ1-6; no definite D call. Germline values: CDR1 MNHNY, CDR2 SVGAGI (reference sequence). The V end was cut by 0 bases, the J end by 7 bases, with 10 bases between. The CDR3 totals 15 residues. CDR3 loop: CASSYSAPGNSPLHF. The CDR3 DNA sequence: TGTGCCAGCAGTTACTCAGCTCCCGGGAATTCACCCCTCCACTTT.

This clone was recorded at least ten times. The rearrangement uses TRBV29-1 and TRBJ1-5; the D gene is possibly TRBD1 (6 bases). In germline, CDR1 is SQVTM, CDR2 ANQGSEA. V was trimmed by 7 bases and J by 5 bases, leaving 15 bases between them. The CDR3 loop spans 13 amino acids. The CDR3 sequence is CSASRGFDQPQHF. CDR3 coding DNA: TGCAGCGCCTCCAGGGGATTCGATCAGCCCCAGCATTTT.

The rearrangement uses TRBV24-1 and TRBJ2-3, with D possibly TRBD1 on 5 matching bases. V was pared by 4 bases and J by 0 bases, with 10 bases between. The CDR3 contains 15 residues. CDR1 is KGHDR and CDR2 is SFDVKD in the germline V gene. The CDR3 region is CATSDPRQSTDTQYF. In nucleotides, the CDR3 is TGTGCCACCAGTGACCCCCGACAGAGCACAGATACGCAGTATTTT.

The chain couples TRBV18 to TRBJ2-3, with 8 bases lining up with TRBD2. The CDR3 sequence is 14 residues long. Germline values: CDR1 KGHSH, CDR2 LQKENI. The V and J ends lost 3 bases and 5 bases, in that order; junction bases with no gene match: 4. The CDR3 DNA is TGTGCCAGCTCACCGGCGGGAGGAAGAGATACGCAGTATTTT. It encodes CASSPAGGRDTQYF.

This clone appeared a single time. CDR3 DNA sequence: TGTGCCAGCAGCTTAGGGCTTAAGTACCAAGAGACCCAGTACTTC. Its translation is CASSLGLKYQETQYF. The chain combines TRBV7-2 with TRBJ2-5; D gene uncertain. This CDR3 has 15 amino acids. Trimming removed 1 base at V and 0 bases at J, with 9 bases between. The germline gives CDR1 SGHTA, CDR2 FQGNSA. The full variable domain, in which reference TRBV7-2 and TRBJ2-5 provide the parts outside the CDR3, is GAGVSQSPSNKVTEKGKDVELRCDPISGHTALYWYRQSLGQGLEFLIYFQGNSAPDKSGLPSDRFSAERTGGSVSTLTIQRTQQEDSAVYLCASSLGLKYQETQYFGPGTRLLVL.

J is TRBJ1-6 and V is TRBV6-6; TRBD1 matches at 9 bases. There are 14 residues in the CDR3. Germline V CDR1 and CDR2: MNHNY, SVGAGI (reference sequence). Trimming at V came to 5 bases and at J to 7 bases, leaving 3 bases not matched to a gene. The CDR3 sequence is CASSQTGGNSPLHF. The CDR3 nucleotides are TGTGCCAGCAGTCAAACAGGGGGCAATTCACCCCTCCACTTT.

The chain joins TRBV29-1 to TRBJ1-2; TRBD1 aligns across 8 bases. With 3 bases clipped from V and 7 bases from J, the junction kept 10 bases outside the gene matches. CDR1 and CDR2 from the germline V gene are SQVTM and ANQGSEA. This CDR3 is built from 14 residues. The CDR3 nucleotides are TGCAGCGTTGATTCGGACAGGGAGTACGGTGGCTACACCTTC. It encodes CSVDSDREYGGYTF.

J is TRBJ2-3 and V is TRBV11-3, with D possibly being TRBD2 (5 bases). Germline V gene sequence: CDR1 SGHNT, CDR2 YENEEA. The germline V and J ends were trimmed by 5 bases and 3 bases, with 12 bases remaining between them. This CDR3 contains 14 residues. The CDR3 bases are TGTGCCAGCAGCCCTCGGACTGGGACAGATACGCAGTATTTT. Encoded protein: CASSPRTGTDTQYF.

The rearrangement links TRBV4-2 to TRBJ2-3, with 8 bases lining up with TRBD2. The germline CDR1 and CDR2 sequences are LGHNA and YNFKEQ. V shed 6 bases, J shed 2 bases, and the junction held 4 bases outside the gene matches. This CDR3 contains 14 residues. The CDR3 DNA reads as TGTGCCAGCAGACCCGGGGGGGACACAGATACGCAGTATTTT. It codes for CASRPGGDTDTQYF.